This T cell receptor beta chain originates from a study of blood T cell repertoires in COVID-19. Sequenced by immunoSEQ multiplex PCR; TCRdb stores in-frame clones only, minus some. The sample carries roughly 150,000 clones, 80% to 90% recorded once. Germline loops: CDR1 SGDLS, CDR2 YYNGEE. This CDR3 is built from 14 residues. Trimming removed 3 bases from V and 7 bases from J, with 14 bases in between. This TCR derives from a woman between 70 and 85 years old who had recovered from COVID-19. Sequences were obtained from peripheral blood. The chain recombines TRBV9 with TRBJ2-1, with a possible D match to TRBD2 (6 bases). CDR3 loop: CASSAGAGTNEQFF. The CDR3 DNA is TGTGCCAGCAGCGCCGGGGCAGGGACTAATGAGCAGTTCTTC.